This TCR beta chain was identified during a study of T cells after yellow fever vaccination (dated 2019 in TCRdb). The study in broad terms: The SMART-Seq v4 Ultra Low Input RNA kit was used to prepare libraries from fractions with low cell numbers. To follow T-cell clones before and after primary and booster YFV17D yellow fever vaccination, bulk TCR alpha and beta repertoires were sequenced over time. The cohort comprised two healthy male donors, one aged 18 to 30 and one aged 30 to 40 years. Blood was collected at multiple timepoints before and after primary and secondary immunization, and bulk PBMC replicates and cell subsets were isolated.

This clonotype was seen repeatedly, ten times or more. Its specific antigen is unknown. Base quality data are lacking; no much larger clone is found one base away. The treatment or condition label for this specimen denotes: live attenuated yellow fever vaccine strain. PBMCs were isolated from peripheral blood using a standard Ficoll-Paque protocol. CD4 and CD8 T-cell fractions were isolated with Dynabeads CD4 and CD8 positive selection kits. TriZol was used to extract RNA from bulk PBMCs, from CD4 and CD8 fractions, and from dextramer-positive and dextramer-negative fractions. The research as a whole found: Because the study included only two donors, the extent to which the findings can be generalized is limited. Compared with the primary T-cell response, the secondary T-cell response was faster but weaker, reaching its peak on day 5 rather than on day 15. Computational filtering was required because FACS-sorted repertoires could contain abundant contaminating clonotypes from the bulk population. A small fraction of clonotypes showed up in both the CD4 and CD8 compartments, probably as a result of convergent recombination. Most clones expanded after primary vaccination were re-detected after the booster (almost 98% of CD4 and roughly 87% of CD8), suggesting broad memory maintenance.

CDR1 and CDR2 were assigned from the germline V gene as SGDLS and YYNGEE. Spanning cysteine to phenylalanine, the CDR3 consists of 14 amino acids. Of the read, only the CDR3 DNA is kept; its 42 bases are in frame from base 1. Ends trimmed: V by 4 bases, J by 5 bases; bases unmatched to a gene: 7. The instrument given in TCRdb is Illumina NovaSeq 6000. TCR cDNA was made using 5'RACE template switching, a step that added a universal primer site and unique molecular identifiers. cDNA synthesis was primed from both the TCR alpha and TCR beta constant segments. Libraries were amplified in two PCR steps, with sample barcodes and sequencing adapters added in the second step. Sequencing of the libraries was done on either Illumina HiSeq 2500 (2x100 bp) or NovaSeq (2x150 bp). In the paper's pipeline: Demultiplexing of reads and collapsing into UMI consensus sequences were performed with MIGEC, and V(D)J alignment was carried out with MiXCR. Vaccine-responding clonotypes were defined with edgeR using replicate PBMC samples, requiring FDR below 0.01 and a log2 fold change above 5 up to day 15. Each bulk clonotype was labeled CD4 or CD8 based on which sequenced repertoire, CD4 or CD8, contained the clonotype at higher abundance. TCRdb cleaned the public reads at Q25 with fastp, built clones with MiXCR and kept in-frame beta chains. Rows with a matching CDR3 protein are joined into one entry that keeps the most common DNA and genes. TCRdb, rather than the study authors, made the V and J calls. The sample contains some 300,000 distinct CDR3 sequences, under 9% of them found a single time. Approximately 3.5% of the sample is in the top ten clones.

The rearranged chain carries TRBV9 and TRBJ2-3, and 7 junction bases match TRBD2. The source of this sequence is a man aged 18 to 30 who received the YFV17D yellow fever vaccine. Sequenced here: CD4+ T cells sorted from PBMCs, sampled 5 days after the yellow fever booster vaccination. The CDR3 sequence is CASSSLGGEDTQYF. The DNA sequence is given as TGTGCCAGCAGCTCGCTTGGGGGGGAAGATACGCAGTATTTT. With all but the CDR3 taken from the reference TRBV9 and TRBJ2-3 genes, the full variable domain is: DSGVTQTPKHLITATGQRVTLRCSPRSGDLSVYWYQQSLDQGLQFLIQYYNGEERAKGNILERFSAQQFPDLHSELNLSSLELGDSALYFCASSSLGGEDTQYFGPGTRLTVL.